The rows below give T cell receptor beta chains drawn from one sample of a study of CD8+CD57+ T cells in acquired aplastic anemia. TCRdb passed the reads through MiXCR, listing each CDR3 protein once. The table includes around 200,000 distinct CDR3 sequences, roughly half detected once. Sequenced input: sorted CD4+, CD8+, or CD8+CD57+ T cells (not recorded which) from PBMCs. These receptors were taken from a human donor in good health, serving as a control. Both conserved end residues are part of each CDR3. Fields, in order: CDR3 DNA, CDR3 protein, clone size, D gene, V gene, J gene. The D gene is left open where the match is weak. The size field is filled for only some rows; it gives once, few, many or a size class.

TGTGCCAGCAGCCCCGATGGAGAGGATGGCTACACCTTC	CASSPDGEDGYTF	.	.	TRBV7-9	TRBJ1-2
TGCGCCAGCAGTTACCCGGGGGGACAGGGTCACGAGCAGTACTTC	CASSYPGGQGHEQYF	.	TRBD1	TRBV5-1	TRBJ2-7
TGTGCCAGCAGTGAATCGGGGAATTATGGCTACACCTTC	CASSESGNYGYTF	.	.	TRBV25-1	TRBJ1-2
TGTGCCAGCAGCGAGGGCAACTTGGGCTATGGCTACACCTTC	CASSEGNLGYGYTF	many	.	TRBV14	TRBJ1-2
TGCGCCAGCAGGAGGCAGGGGGGAGAAAAACTGTTTTTT	CASRRQGGEKLFF	.	TRBD1	TRBV5-1	TRBJ1-4
TGCAGTGCTAGAGATGGGGGACAGGGGGCCTACGAGCAGTACTTC	CSARDGGQGAYEQYF	.	TRBD1	TRBV20-1	TRBJ2-7
TGTGCCTGGACGGGATGGGGACAGGGGATAAATGAGCAGTTCTTC	CAWTGWGQGINEQFF	.	TRBD1	TRBV30	TRBJ2-1
TGCAGTGCTAGCAACAGGGCTAGTGAAAAACTGTTTTTT	CSASNRASEKLFF	many	.	TRBV20-1	TRBJ1-4
TGTGCCAGCAGCTGGAGGACAGGACGCAACACCGGGGAGCTGTTTTTT	CASSWRTGRNTGELFF	.	TRBD1	TRBV5-5	TRBJ2-2
TGTGCCAGCAGCAGGTCCGGGACAGAACAAGAGACCCAGTACTTC	CASSRSGTEQETQYF	.	TRBD1	TRBV7-2	TRBJ2-5
TGTGCCAGCAGCCTAGGACGGTGGGACACAGAAGCTTTCTTT	CASSLGRWDTEAFF	.	.	TRBV5-5	TRBJ1-1
TGTGCCATCAGTGGAGCACAGGGGAGAAATGAGCAGTTCTTC	CAISGAQGRNEQFF	many	TRBD1	TRBV10-3	TRBJ2-1
TGTGCCAGCAGTTCGGGACTTGGAAACACCATATATTTT	CASSSGLGNTIYF	many	.	TRBV5-6	TRBJ1-3
TGTGCCATCAGCCCGGACAGGGTCGGCGTTGAAGCTTTCTTT	CAISPDRVGVEAFF	.	TRBD1	TRBV10-3	TRBJ1-1
TGCAGTGTCCCGAGGGAGGCGGGGGACACCGGGGAGCTGTTTTTT	CSVPREAGDTGELFF	.	TRBD2	TRBV29-1	TRBJ2-2
TGTGCCACCAGCAGAGCTTATAACTATGGCTACACCTTC	CATSRAYNYGYTF	once	.	TRBV15	TRBJ1-2
TGTGCCAGCAGCTTAGTCCCCCTTAGCGGGCCCCGCGGGGCCAAAAACATTCAGTACTTC	CASSLVPLSGPRGAKNIQYF	.	TRBD2	TRBV7-2	TRBJ2-4
TGCAGTGCTGGGGACCTCAACGAGCAGTACTTC	CSAGDLNEQYF	.	.	TRBV20-1	TRBJ2-7
TGCGCCAGCAGTCCCCGGGGGGGTGAAACTGAAGCTTTCTTT	CASSPRGGETEAFF	.	.	TRBV5-1	TRBJ1-1
TGTGCCAGCAGCCCCGCCGGGACCCCGGGGCCCTACGAGCAGTACTTC	CASSPAGTPGPYEQYF	.	.	TRBV10-3	TRBJ2-7
TGTGCCAGCAACCTTAGGGCCTACGGACAGGGGCCAAACGAGCAGTGCTTC	CASNLRAYGQGPNEQCF	.	TRBD1	TRBV7-9	TRBJ2-7
TGTGCCATAAGCCATAACACTGAAGCTTTCTTT	CAISHNTEAFF	.	.	TRBV10-3	TRBJ1-1
TGCAGTGCGTTAGCGGTCGCGAGCTCCTACAATGAGCAGTTCTTC	CSALAVASSYNEQFF	.	.	TRBV20-1	TRBJ2-1
TGTGCCAGCAGCCCGCGACAGCCCACCTACACTGAAGCTTTCTTT	CASSPRQPTYTEAFF	many	.	TRBV4-2	TRBJ1-1
TGTGCCAGCAGGGACGGGGGCGGGACCGGGGAGCTGTTTTTT	CASRDGGGTGELFF	.	.	TRBV6-2/TRBV6-3	TRBJ2-2
TGTGCTAGCAGCTTGCTAGGGATGTCAATGGGGAACCAAGAGACCCAGTACTTC	CASSLLGMSMGNQETQYF	many	.	TRBV7-7	TRBJ2-5
TGTGCCAGCAGGCCCCGGGTGTCTTTAACTAACTATGGCTACACCTTC	CASRPRVSLTNYGYTF	few	.	TRBV27	TRBJ1-2
TGTGCCCTTCCCGGGACAAAACCGCCCCCCTACGAGCAGTACTTC	CALPGTKPPPYEQYF	.	.	TRBV10-3	TRBJ2-7
TGTGCCAGCAGCTTAAACAGAGCTAGCACAGATACGCAGTATTTT	CASSLNRASTDTQYF	.	.	TRBV7-2	TRBJ2-3
TGCAGCGTTGAGGTCGGCTATGGCTACACCTTC	CSVEVGYGYTF	.	.	TRBV29-1	TRBJ1-2
TGTGCCAGCAGGGAACTTGGGAATGAGCAGTTCTTC	CASRELGNEQFF	few	.	TRBV2	TRBJ2-1
TGTGCCAGTAGTAACCCCGGGACTAGCGGGGCGGAGACCCAGCATTTT	CASSNPGTSGAETQHF	.	.	TRBV19	TRBJ1-5
TGTGCCACCAGCAGAGTAACCCCTTTTAGGGATGAGCAGTTCTTC	CATSRVTPFRDEQFF	.	.	TRBV15	TRBJ2-1
TGTGCCATCAGAGGTACTGGGGGAGAGGGTGGCTACACCTTC	CAIRGTGGEGGYTF	.	.	TRBV10-3	TRBJ1-2
TGTGCCAGCAGTTTTCAAACAGCGAACACTGAAGCTTTCTTT	CASSFQTANTEAFF	many	.	TRBV12-3/TRBV12-4	TRBJ1-1
TGCAGCGTTGCGGCGGATAGCTCCTACGAGCAGTACTTC	CSVAADSSYEQYF	once	.	TRBV29-1	TRBJ2-7
TGTGCCACCAGCGGAGAGACAAGGGGGGGGTCACCCCTCCACTTT	CATSGETRGGSPLHF	.	.	TRBV15	TRBJ1-6
TGTGCCAGCAGTTACGAGGGGCTTAACTATGGCTACACCTTC	CASSYEGLNYGYTF	.	.	TRBV6-2/TRBV6-3	TRBJ1-2
TGTGCCAGCAAAGTTGACGGCACAGATACGCAGTATTTT	CASKVDGTDTQYF	.	.	TRBV6-4	TRBJ2-3
TGTGCTAGCAGCTTAGAACATCACAATGAGCAGTTCTTC	CASSLEHHNEQFF	many	.	TRBV7-7	TRBJ2-1
TGCGCCAGCAGCTATCAGAACGGGGAGCTGTTTTTT	CASSYQNGELFF	.	.	TRBV5-1	TRBJ2-2
TGTGCCAGCAGTTCCCTCGAAAATGAGCAGTTCTTC	CASSSLENEQFF	.	.	TRBV7-2	TRBJ2-1
TGTGCCAGCAGCCGATGGGAGGGCACGCGTCATGGCTACACCTTC	CASSRWEGTRHGYTF	.	.	TRBV7-9	TRBJ1-2
TGTGCCAGCAGCGCCGGATCCGGACAGGGGGCTGAAGCTTTCTTT	CASSAGSGQGAEAFF	.	TRBD1	TRBV5-1	TRBJ1-1
TGTGCCAGCAGTGAATACGGGGGCCTAGGAAACACCATATATTTT	CASSEYGGLGNTIYF	few	.	TRBV25-1	TRBJ1-3
TGTGCCAGCAGCAAACTATTTCATGAGCAGTTCTTC	CASSKLFHEQFF	.	.	TRBV7-9	TRBJ2-1
TGTGCCAGTTGGGACAGGGCCGGGAGGACTGAAGCTTTCTTT	CASWDRAGRTEAFF	.	TRBD1	TRBV19	TRBJ1-1
TGTGCCACCAGTGACCGACGGTCTCTGGGGGCCAACGTCCTGACTTTC	CATSDRRSLGANVLTF	.	.	TRBV24-1	TRBJ2-6
TGCGCCAGCAGCCAAGATTATGGCCCGGCGAACTACACCTTC	CASSQDYGPANYTF	.	.	TRBV4-1	TRBJ1-2
TGTGCCAGCAGTTTGGACAGGTCCTTGGATGGCTACACCTTC	CASSLDRSLDGYTF	many	TRBD1	TRBV28	TRBJ1-2
TGTGCCAGCAGCTCAGGCGGACAGGGGATATCCTACGAGCAGTACTTC	CASSSGGQGISYEQYF	.	TRBD1	TRBV7-3	TRBJ2-7
TGTGCCACCAGTGATACTACAGGGGAGCAGTACTTC	CATSDTTGEQYF	.	.	TRBV24-1	TRBJ2-7
TGTGCCATCGTACACAGGGATCTCCAAGAGACCCAGTACTTC	CAIVHRDLQETQYF	.	.	TRBV10-3	TRBJ2-5
TGCGCCAGCAGCTTGGGACTAGTGTCGGAGACCCAGTACTTC	CASSLGLVSETQYF	.	.	TRBV5-1	TRBJ2-5
TGTGCCAGCAGCGCGGCCAGCCGGACCGGGGAGCTGTTTTTT	CASSAASRTGELFF	.	.	TRBV7-9	TRBJ2-2